The 31 T cell receptor beta chains presented below share a single source sample, sequenced in a study of CD8+ T cells in alopecia areata. Regarding treatment: oral pan-JAK inhibitor, 5-10 mg twice daily. Extracted RNA was reverse transcribed into cDNA, the sequencing template. Data came from immunoSEQ multiplex PCR; TCRdb stores just in-frame clones and leaves some out. Altogether around 150,000 clones are present, around 59% being singletons, with the ten largest covering approximately 15%. This specimen was CD4+ T cells sorted from blood, taken at week 24, from a patient treated with tofacitinib. These receptor sequences come from a human donor with alopecia areata.

The J gene is TRBJ1-4, the V gene TRBV5-1; 7 positions agree with TRBD1. The CDR3 has 16 amino acids. From germline, CDR1 is SGHRS and CDR2 YFSETQ. V gave up 4 bases and J gave up 8 bases; unmatched junction bases: 14. The CDR3 reads CASSPLPNRGGEKLFF. Here the CDR3 DNA reads TGCGCCAGCAGCCCCTTACCAAACAGGGGCGGGGAAAAACTGTTTTTT.

This clone came up once. An end of the junction differs from the germline gene, which may be a read error. This chain connects TRBV7-7 to TRBJ2-5; the match to TRBD1 covers 10 bases. The CDR3 loop spans 16 amino acids. Germline values: CDR1 SSHAT, CDR2 FNYEAQ (reference sequence). CDR3 coding DNA: TGTGCTAGCAGCCCAGGGACAGGGGTTACGGAAGAGACCCAGTACTTC. It codes for CASSPGTGVTEETQYF.

The rearrangement joins TRBV4-1 to TRBJ2-5; D is unresolved. The CDR3 loop spans 13 amino acids. Trimming shortened V by 1 base and J by 7 bases, and 10 bases separated the two germline ends. Germline V gives CDR1 MGHRA, CDR2 YSYEKL. CDR3 protein: CASSQVTEATQYF. CDR3 coding DNA: TGCGCCAGCAGCCAAGTTACGGAAGCGACCCAGTACTTC.

This clone appeared many times. V usage is TRBV29-1 and J usage is TRBJ2-5; possibly TRBD2 for D (7 bases). V lost 7 bases and J lost 4, with 22 bases in between. Germline CDR1 SQVTM, CDR2 ANQGSEA. This CDR3 comprises 15 residues. In DNA, the CDR3 is TGCAGCGGCGAGGGGGGGGAATGGCAGGGAGAGACCCAGTACTTC. Its translation: CSGEGGEWQGETQYF.

Remarks on this clone: A junction end diverges from the germline sequence, so it may reflect a read error. The chain couples TRBV2 to TRBJ2-4; 8 nucleotides align to TRBD1. Germline CDR1 is SNHLY and CDR2 is FYNNEI. The CDR3 has 13 residues. CDR3 bases: TGTGCCAGCAGTGGCCGACCCGGACAGGGTCTAAACTTC. Encoded protein: CASSGRPGQGLNF.

The CDR3 sequence: CASRTSTDRVQETQYF. Here the CDR3 DNA reads TGTGCCAGTAGAACGTCCACGGACAGAGTTCAAGAGACCCAGTACTTC. The chain is built from TRBV19 and TRBJ2-5; D possibly corresponds to TRBD1 (6 bases). Germline V lookup: CDR1 LNHDA, CDR2 SQIVND (reference sequence). The CDR3 has 16 residues. Trimming pared 6 bases from V and 2 bases from J, leaving 19 bases between.

The genes are TRBV5-6 and TRBJ2-1; TRBD1 might be the D (6 bases). Trimming stripped 4 bases from V and 4 bases from J, with 9 bases between. Germline V lookup: CDR1 SGHDT, CDR2 YYEEEE. The CDR3 has 13 amino acids. The CDR3 is CASSTQGYNEQFF. The CDR3 region has the DNA TGTGCCAGCAGCACCCAGGGGTACAATGAGCAGTTCTTC. Together with reference TRBV5-6 and TRBJ2-1, the CDR3 gives the full variable domain: DAGVTQSPTHLIKTRGQQVTLRCSPKSGHDTVSWYQQALGQGPQFIFQYYEEEERQRGNFPDRFSGHQFPNYSSELNVNALLLGDSALYLCASSTQGYNEQFFGPGTRLTVL.

The chain links TRBV29-1 to TRBJ1-1; a possible D gene is TRBD1 (6 bases). The V and J ends lost 7 bases and 0 bases respectively, with 12 bases between them. Per germline, CDR1 SQVTM and CDR2 ANQGSEA. This CDR3 is built from 13 residues. The CDR3: CSASGVLNTEAFF. CDR3 sequence (DNA): TGCAGCGCCTCAGGGGTTCTGAACACTGAAGCTTTCTTT.

The rearrangement uses TRBV7-9 and TRBJ1-5, with no clear D. The CDR3 is made up of 13 amino acids. V was cut by 5 bases and J by 0 bases, with 5 bases left in between. Germline assignment: CDR1 SEHNR and CDR2 FQNEAQ (reference sequence). This CDR3 reads CASSPDSNQPQHF. Written as DNA, the CDR3 is TGTGCCAGCAGCCCAGATAGCAATCAGCCCCAGCATTTT.

This clone was seen a handful of times. J is TRBJ1-2 and V is TRBV9, with 8 bases identical to TRBD1. Germline-derived CDR1 and CDR2 are SGDLS and YYNGEE. This CDR3 has 13 residues. V shed 5 bases and J 7 bases; nucleotides not matched to a gene: 7. CDR3 region: CASRPGTGAGYTF. The CDR3 coding sequence is TGTGCCAGCAGGCCCGGGACAGGCGCTGGCTACACCTTC.

The J gene is TRBJ1-6, the V gene TRBV15, with D uncertain. Germline V gives CDR1 LNHNV, CDR2 YYDKDF (reference sequence). Trimming removed 1 base at V and 10 bases at J, with 11 bases between. This CDR3 contains 14 residues. CDR3 amino acids: CATSRVGQTSPLHF. DNA of the CDR3: TGTGCCACCAGCAGAGTTGGGCAGACGTCACCCCTCCACTTT.

The table lists this clone with a few counts. The V gene is TRBV29-1, the J gene TRBJ2-3; TRBD1 might be the D (6 bases). The CDR3 contains 14 residues. The germline V gene encodes CDR1 SQVTM and CDR2 ANQGSEA. V shed 4 bases and J shed 4 bases, with 15 bases lying between them. The CDR3 DNA follows: TGCAGCGTTGGGACCGCAGGGGTGGCAGATACGCAGTATTTT. Amino acids: CSVGTAGVADTQYF.

V and J are TRBV11-2 and TRBJ2-7; tentatively, D is TRBD2 (6 bases). The germline gives CDR1 SGHAT, CDR2 FQNNGV. CDR3 length: 11 amino acids. The germline V and J ends were trimmed by 5 bases and 9 bases, with 11 bases remaining between them. CDR3 sequence: CASSRGGGQYF. In nucleotides, the CDR3 is TGTGCCAGCAGCCGGGGAGGTGGGCAGTACTTC.

This clone appeared once. The V and J genes are TRBV6-6 and TRBJ1-2; D gene unclear. Germline V CDR1 and CDR2: MNHNY, SVGAGI (reference sequence). There are 15 residues in the CDR3. V lost 0 bases to trimming and J lost 1 base, with 9 bases between them. In DNA form, the CDR3 reads TGTGCCAGCAGTTACTCCTGGGGTGTTAACTATGGCTACACCTTC. As protein: CASSYSWGVNYGYTF.

The V call is TRBV7-8, the J call TRBJ2-1; 8 nucleotides match TRBD1. V shed 5 bases, J shed 1 base, and the junction held 7 bases outside the gene matches. This CDR3 is 16 amino acids long. Germline V gene lookup returns CDR1 SGHVS and CDR2 FQNEAQ. DNA of the CDR3: TGTGCCAGCAGCAAATTCCAGGGGGCGTCCTACAATGAGCAGTTCTTC. Its translation: CASSKFQGASYNEQFF.

CDR3 sequence (DNA): TGTGCCATCATAGGGGGCCGGGAAGGCATATATGAGCAGTTCTTC. The encoded protein is CAIIGGREGIYEQFF. V is TRBV10-3 and J is TRBJ2-1, with TRBD1 matching 7 bases. The CDR3 covers 15 residues. The trim removed 7 bases at V and 8 bases at J, leaving 14 bases unmatched. The germline CDR1 and CDR2 sequences are ENHRY and SYGVKD.

The V call is TRBV29-1, the J call TRBJ1-4, with a tentative D call TRBD1 (5 bases). CDR1 SQVTM and CDR2 ANQGSEA come from the germline V gene. This CDR3 is built from 13 residues. V was cut by 0 bases and J by 7 bases, with 9 bases left in between. In nucleotides, the CDR3 is TGCAGCGTTGAAGAGTCAGGGACTGAAAAACTGTTTTTT. Amino acids: CSVEESGTEKLFF.

The table lists this clone with a few counts. The V gene is TRBV30, the J gene TRBJ1-1; 9 nucleotides match TRBD1. Germline V lookup: CDR1 GTSNPN, CDR2 SVGIG (reference sequence). The CDR3 contains 14 residues. V gave up 3 bases and J gave up 1 base; unmatched junction bases: 3. The CDR3 region is CAWSPGQGNTEAFF. The CDR3 DNA reads TGTGCCTGGAGCCCGGGACAGGGGAACACTGAAGCTTTCTTT.

The chain employs TRBV2 and TRBJ1-2; 9 bases fit TRBD1. The germline V gene has CDR1 SNHLY and CDR2 FYNNEI. The CDR3 runs 13 residues. Trimming at V came to 5 bases and at J to 5 bases, leaving 3 bases not matched to a gene. CDR3 in amino acids: CASSLGQGYGYTF. Written as DNA, the CDR3 is TGTGCCAGCAGTCTGGGACAGGGATATGGCTACACCTTC. The full variable domain, its missing parts supplied by reference TRBV2 and TRBJ1-2, is EPEVTQTPSHQVTQMGQEVILRCVPISNHLYFYWYRQILGQKVEFLVSFYNNEISEKSEIFDDQFSVERPDGSNFTLKIRSTKLEDSAMYFCASSLGQGYGYTFGSGTRLTVV.

The genes are TRBV6-5 and TRBJ1-5; TRBD1 agrees at 9 bases. CDR3 length equals 14 residues. The junction had 4 bases not matched to a gene; V was cut back by 5 bases and J by 5 bases. From germline, CDR1 is MNHEY and CDR2 SVGAGI. The CDR3 bases are TGTGCCAGCAGTAACCGGGACAGGGATCAGCCCCAGCATTTT. Protein product: CASSNRDRDQPQHF.

The V call is TRBV29-1, the J call TRBJ2-3; tentative D call: TRBD1 (5 bases). Per the germline V gene, CDR1 is SQVTM and CDR2 is ANQGSEA. The CDR3 sequence is 13 residues long. Deletions cut 2 bases from V and 5 bases from J, with 11 bases between. For the CDR3, the DNA is TGCAGCGTTGAACTAAGGGGTCGAGATACGCAGTATTTT. Translation gives CSVELRGRDTQYF.

The chain employs TRBV14 and TRBJ2-7, with 8 bases fitting TRBD1. Germline CDR1 is SGHDN and CDR2 is FVKESK. Losses at the gene ends were 4 bases for V and 7 bases for J; bases not matched to a gene: 6. This CDR3 contains 13 residues. The CDR3: CASSLTGAGEQYF. The CDR3 nucleotides read TGTGCCAGCAGCCTGACAGGGGCGGGGGAGCAGTACTTC. Full variable domain (outside the CDR3, taken from reference TRBV14 and TRBJ2-7): EAGVTQFPSHSVIEKGQTVTLRCDPISGHDNLYWYRRVMGKEIKFLLHFVKESKQDESGMPNNRFLAERTGGTYSTLKVQPAELEDSGVYFCASSLTGAGEQYFGPGTRLTVT.

The chain uses TRBV4-2 and TRBJ1-5; 9 bases align to TRBD1. The CDR3 runs 19 residues. The germline V gene has CDR1 LGHNA and CDR2 YNFKEQ. The junction had 12 bases not matched to a gene; V was cut back by 1 base and J by 2 bases. Here the CDR3 reads CASSQVAGTGYKGNQPQHF. The CDR3 coding sequence is TGTGCCAGCAGCCAAGTGGCCGGGACAGGGTATAAGGGCAATCAGCCCCAGCATTTT.

The chain couples TRBV30 to TRBJ1-1, with D unresolved. Germline loops: CDR1 GTSNPN, CDR2 SVGIG (reference sequence). The CDR3 runs to 12 residues. Trimming left V 8 bases short and J 0 bases short, with 10 bases between. This CDR3 is CAGGRMNTEAFF. CDR3 nucleotide sequence: TGTGCCGGAGGGAGAATGAACACTGAAGCTTTCTTT. Together with reference TRBV30 and TRBJ1-1, the CDR3 gives the full variable domain: SQTIHQWPATLVQPVGSPLSLECTVEGTSNPNLYWYRQAAGRGLQLLFYSVGIGQISSEVPQNLSASRPQDRQFILSSKKLLLSDSGFYLCAGGRMNTEAFFGQGTRLTVV.

The gene calls are TRBV7-2 and TRBJ2-3, with TRBD2 identical over 9 bases. Germline loops: CDR1 SGHTA, CDR2 FQGNSA. The ends lost 4 bases at V and 8 bases at J; junction bases unmatched: 13. This CDR3 region has 16 residues. Here the CDR3 DNA reads TGTGCCAGCAGCTCAAACCGGGGACTAGCCATGGTTACGCAGTATTTT. Protein product: CASSSNRGLAMVTQYF.

The chain uses TRBV2 and TRBJ2-3; no definite D call. The CDR3 spans 12 residues. V shed 8 bases and J shed 4 bases, with 10 bases lying between them. CDR1 is SNHLY, CDR2 FYNNEI, per germline. The CDR3: CASRSLADTQYF. CDR3 in DNA: TGTGCCAGCCGCTCTCTCGCAGATACGCAGTATTTT.

The V gene is TRBV30, the J gene TRBJ1-2; 9 nucleotides agree with TRBD1. CDR1 GTSNPN and CDR2 SVGIG come from the germline V gene (reference sequence). CDR3 length equals 13 residues. After removal of 0 bases from V and 8 bases from J, the junction contained 4 bases not matched to a gene. The CDR3: CAWSVGTGSGYTF. The CDR3 DNA sequence: TGTGCCTGGAGTGTAGGGACAGGGAGCGGCTACACCTTC.

The CDR3 loop is CASSSGGSTDTQYF. As DNA, the CDR3 is TGTGCCAGCAGCAGCGGGGGTAGCACAGATACGCAGTATTTT. The rearrangement uses TRBV7-7 and TRBJ2-3; 8 nucleotides agree with TRBD2. Trimming took 5 bases from V and 0 from J; bases not matched to a gene: 1. Germline V gives CDR1 SSHAT, CDR2 FNYEAQ (reference sequence). The CDR3 has 14 residues.

In the case of this clone: The sample contains more than one DNA sequence encoding this CDR3. This rearrangement joins TRBV19 to TRBJ2-6; 9 bases align to TRBD1. J gave up 1 base and V 8 bases, and 9 bases lay outside the gene matches. Germline lookup yields CDR1 LNHDA and CDR2 SQIVND (reference sequence). The CDR3 extends over 17 amino acids. This chain's CDR3 is CASRRDRELSGANVLTF. Here the CDR3 DNA reads TGTGCCAGTCGCCGGGACAGGGAGTTGTCTGGGGCCAACGTCCTGACTTTC.

This clone showed up just once. V and J are TRBV6-4 and TRBJ2-3; 12 bases line up with TRBD2. In germline, CDR1 is MRHNA, CDR2 SNTAGT. After removal of 5 bases from V and 2 bases from J, the junction contained 5 bases not matched to a gene. The CDR3 extends over 16 amino acids. The CDR3 DNA is TGTGCCAGCAGTCCGACTAGCGGGAGCCTCACAGATACGCAGTATTTT. This gives the protein CASSPTSGSLTDTQYF.

This clone was found a few times. The chain links TRBV7-9 to TRBJ2-3; unclear D gene. This CDR3 contains 13 residues. V was cut by 5 bases and J by 5 bases, with 11 bases left in between. The germline CDR1 and CDR2 sequences are SEHNR and FQNEAQ (reference sequence). The CDR3 sequence: CASSGGVRDTQYF. The CDR3, as DNA: TGTGCCAGCAGCGGTGGGGTTAGAGATACGCAGTATTTT.